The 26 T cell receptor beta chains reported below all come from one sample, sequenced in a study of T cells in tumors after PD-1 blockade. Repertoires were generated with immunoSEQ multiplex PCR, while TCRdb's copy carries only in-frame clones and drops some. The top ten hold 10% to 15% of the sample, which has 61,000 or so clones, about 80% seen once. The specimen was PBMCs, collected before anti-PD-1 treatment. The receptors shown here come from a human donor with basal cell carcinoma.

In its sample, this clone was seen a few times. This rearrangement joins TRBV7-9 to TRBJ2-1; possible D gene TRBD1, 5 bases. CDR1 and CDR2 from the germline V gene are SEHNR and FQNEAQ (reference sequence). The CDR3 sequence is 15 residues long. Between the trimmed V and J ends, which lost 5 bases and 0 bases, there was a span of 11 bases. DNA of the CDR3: TGTGCCAGCAGCCCTCAGGGCAGCTCCTACAATGAGCAGTTCTTC. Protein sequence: CASSPQGSSYNEQFF.

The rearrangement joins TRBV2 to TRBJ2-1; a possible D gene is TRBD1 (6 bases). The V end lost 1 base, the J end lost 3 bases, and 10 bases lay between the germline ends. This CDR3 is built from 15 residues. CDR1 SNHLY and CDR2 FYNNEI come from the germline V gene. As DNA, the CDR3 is TGTGCCAGCAGTGAAGGTCAGGGGAACTACAATGAGCAGTTCTTC. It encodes CASSEGQGNYNEQFF.

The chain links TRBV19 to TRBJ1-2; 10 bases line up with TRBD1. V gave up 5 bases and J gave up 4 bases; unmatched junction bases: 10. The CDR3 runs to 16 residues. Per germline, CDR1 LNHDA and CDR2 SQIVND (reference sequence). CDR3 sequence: CASSPGTGAPVYGYTF. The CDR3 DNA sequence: TGTGCCAGTAGTCCCGGGACAGGGGCCCCTGTCTATGGCTACACCTTC.

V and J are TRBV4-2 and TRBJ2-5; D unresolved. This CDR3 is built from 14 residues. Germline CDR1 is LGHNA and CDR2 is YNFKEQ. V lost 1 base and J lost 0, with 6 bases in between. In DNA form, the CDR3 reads TGTGCCAGCAGCCAAGTCAGAGACCAAGAGACCCAGTACTTC. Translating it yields CASSQVRDQETQYF.

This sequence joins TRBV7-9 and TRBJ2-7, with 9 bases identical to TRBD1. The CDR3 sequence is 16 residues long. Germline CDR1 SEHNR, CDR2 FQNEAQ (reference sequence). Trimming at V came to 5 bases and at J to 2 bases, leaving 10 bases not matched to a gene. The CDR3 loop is CASSPRTGDQAYEQYF. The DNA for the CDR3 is TGTGCCAGCAGCCCACGGACAGGGGACCAGGCCTACGAGCAGTACTTC.

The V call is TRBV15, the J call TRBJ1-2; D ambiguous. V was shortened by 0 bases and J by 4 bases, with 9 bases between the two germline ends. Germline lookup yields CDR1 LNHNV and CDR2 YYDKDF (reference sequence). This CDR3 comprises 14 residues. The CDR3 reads CATSREQSGYGYTF. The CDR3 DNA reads TGTGCCACCAGCAGAGAACAAAGCGGCTATGGCTACACCTTC.

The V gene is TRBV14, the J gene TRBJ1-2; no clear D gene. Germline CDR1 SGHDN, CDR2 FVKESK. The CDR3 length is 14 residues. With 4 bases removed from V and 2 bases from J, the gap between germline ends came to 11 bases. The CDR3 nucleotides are TGTGCCAGCAGCCCGGGAGGAGGGAACTATGGCTACACCTTC. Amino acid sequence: CASSPGGGNYGYTF.

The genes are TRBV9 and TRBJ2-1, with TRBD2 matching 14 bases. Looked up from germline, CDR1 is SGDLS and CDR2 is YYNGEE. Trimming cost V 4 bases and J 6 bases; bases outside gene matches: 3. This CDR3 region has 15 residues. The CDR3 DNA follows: TGTGCCAGCAGCCCCGGGACTAGCGGGGGCAATGAGCAGTTCTTC. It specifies CASSPGTSGGNEQFF. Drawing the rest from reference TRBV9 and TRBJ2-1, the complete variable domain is DSGVTQTPKHLITATGQRVTLRCSPRSGDLSVYWYQQSLDQGLQFLIQYYNGEERAKGNILERFSAQQFPDLHSELNLSSLELGDSALYFCASSPGTSGGNEQFFGPGTRLTVL.

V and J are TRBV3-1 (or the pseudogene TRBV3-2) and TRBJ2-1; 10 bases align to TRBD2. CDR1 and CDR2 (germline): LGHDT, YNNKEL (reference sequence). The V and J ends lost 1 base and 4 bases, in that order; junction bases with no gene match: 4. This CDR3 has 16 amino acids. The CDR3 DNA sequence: TGTGCCAGCAGCCAAGGAGTACTAGCGGGGTACAATGAGCAGTTCTTC. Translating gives CASSQGVLAGYNEQFF.

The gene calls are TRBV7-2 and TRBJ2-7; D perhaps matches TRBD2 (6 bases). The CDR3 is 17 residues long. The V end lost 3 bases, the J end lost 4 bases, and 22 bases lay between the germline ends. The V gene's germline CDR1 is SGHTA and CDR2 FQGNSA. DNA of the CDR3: TGTGCCAGCAGCTTCATCGGGGGTGGCGCGGCTCATTACGAGCAGTACTTC. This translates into CASSFIGGGAAHYEQYF.

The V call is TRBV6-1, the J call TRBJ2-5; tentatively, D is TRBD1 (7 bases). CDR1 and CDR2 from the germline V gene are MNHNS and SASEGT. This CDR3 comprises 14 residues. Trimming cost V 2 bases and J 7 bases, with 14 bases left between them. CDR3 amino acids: CASSESSQGGTQYF. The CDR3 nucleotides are TGTGCCAGCAGTGAATCAAGCCAGGGGGGGACCCAGTACTTC.

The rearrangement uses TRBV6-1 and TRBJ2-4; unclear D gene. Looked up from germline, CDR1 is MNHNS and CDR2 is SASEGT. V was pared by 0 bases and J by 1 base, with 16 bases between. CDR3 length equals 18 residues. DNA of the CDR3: TGTGCCAGCAGTGAAGCGGTATCGGGTTCCGTGGCCAAAAACATTCAGTACTTC. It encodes CASSEAVSGSVAKNIQYF.

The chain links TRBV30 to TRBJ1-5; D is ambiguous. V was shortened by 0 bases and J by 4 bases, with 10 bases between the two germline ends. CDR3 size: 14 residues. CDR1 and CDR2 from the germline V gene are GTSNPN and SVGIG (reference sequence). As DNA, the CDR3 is TGTGCCTGGAGTGTGGGGAGGCGGAATCAGCCCCAGCATTTT. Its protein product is CAWSVGRRNQPQHF.

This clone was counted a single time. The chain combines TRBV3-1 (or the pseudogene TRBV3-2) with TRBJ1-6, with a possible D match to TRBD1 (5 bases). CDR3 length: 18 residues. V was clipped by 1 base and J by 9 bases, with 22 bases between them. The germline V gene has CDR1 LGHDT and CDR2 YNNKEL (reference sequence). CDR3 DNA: TGTGCCAGCAGCCAAGCTTCAGTCGGCTGGGGGGTCGGTTCACCCCTCCACTTT. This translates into CASSQASVGWGVGSPLHF.

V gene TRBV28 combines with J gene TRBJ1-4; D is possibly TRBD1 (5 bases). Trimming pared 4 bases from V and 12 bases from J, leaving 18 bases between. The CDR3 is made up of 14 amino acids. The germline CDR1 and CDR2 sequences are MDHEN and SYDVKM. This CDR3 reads CASSWTPGRVELFF. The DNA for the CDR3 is TGTGCCAGCAGTTGGACCCCCGGCAGGGTAGAACTGTTTTTT.

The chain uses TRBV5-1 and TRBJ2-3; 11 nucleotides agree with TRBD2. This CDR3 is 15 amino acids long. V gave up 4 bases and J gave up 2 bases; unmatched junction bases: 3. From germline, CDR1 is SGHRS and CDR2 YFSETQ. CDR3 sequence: CASSLTSGATDTQYF. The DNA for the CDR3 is TGCGCCAGCAGCCTGACTAGCGGGGCCACAGATACGCAGTATTTT.

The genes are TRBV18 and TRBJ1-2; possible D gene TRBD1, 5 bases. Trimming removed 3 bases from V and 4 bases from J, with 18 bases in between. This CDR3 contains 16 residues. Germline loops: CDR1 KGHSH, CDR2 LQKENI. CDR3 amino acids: CASSPSLSTETYGYTF. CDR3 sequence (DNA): TGTGCCAGCTCACCTTCTCTATCGACAGAGACCTATGGCTACACCTTC.

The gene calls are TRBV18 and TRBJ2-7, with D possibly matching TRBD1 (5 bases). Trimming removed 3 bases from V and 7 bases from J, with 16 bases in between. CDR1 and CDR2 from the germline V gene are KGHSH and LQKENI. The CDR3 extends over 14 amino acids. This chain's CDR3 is CASSPSPTAAEQYF. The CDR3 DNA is TGTGCCAGCTCACCCTCCCCGACAGCCGCAGAGCAGTACTTC.

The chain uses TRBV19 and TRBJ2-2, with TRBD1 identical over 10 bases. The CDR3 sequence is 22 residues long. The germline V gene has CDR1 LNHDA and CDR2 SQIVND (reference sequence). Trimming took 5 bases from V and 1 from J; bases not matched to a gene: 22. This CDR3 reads CASSLNRVGQGRGAVNTGELFF. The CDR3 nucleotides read TGTGCCAGTAGTCTTAATCGTGTGGGACAGGGGCGCGGGGCGGTGAACACCGGGGAGCTGTTTTTT.

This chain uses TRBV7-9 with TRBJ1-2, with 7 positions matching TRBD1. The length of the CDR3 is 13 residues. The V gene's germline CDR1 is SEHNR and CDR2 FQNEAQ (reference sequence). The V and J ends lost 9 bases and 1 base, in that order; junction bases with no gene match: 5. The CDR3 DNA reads TGTGCCAGATTACAGGGGATTAACTATGGCTACACCTTC. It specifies CARLQGINYGYTF.

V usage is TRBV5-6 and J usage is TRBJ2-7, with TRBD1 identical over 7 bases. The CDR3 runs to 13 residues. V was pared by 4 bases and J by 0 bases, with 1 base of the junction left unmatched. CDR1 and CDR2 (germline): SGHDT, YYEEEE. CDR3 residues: CASSHRGSYEQYF. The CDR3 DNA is TGTGCCAGCAGCCACAGGGGCTCCTACGAGCAGTACTTC.

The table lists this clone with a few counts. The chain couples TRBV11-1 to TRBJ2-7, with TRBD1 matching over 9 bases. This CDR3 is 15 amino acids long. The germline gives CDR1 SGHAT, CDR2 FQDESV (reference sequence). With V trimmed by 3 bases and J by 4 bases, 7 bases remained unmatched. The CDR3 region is CASSFSGQGVYEQYF. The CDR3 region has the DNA TGTGCCAGCAGCTTTTCGGGACAGGGAGTATACGAGCAGTACTTC.

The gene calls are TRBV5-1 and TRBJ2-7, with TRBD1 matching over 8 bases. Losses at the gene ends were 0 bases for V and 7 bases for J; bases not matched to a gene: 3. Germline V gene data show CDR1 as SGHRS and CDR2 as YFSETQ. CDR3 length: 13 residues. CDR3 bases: TGCGCCAGCAGCTTGGGGACAGGGCGGGAGCAGTACTTC. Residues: CASSLGTGREQYF.

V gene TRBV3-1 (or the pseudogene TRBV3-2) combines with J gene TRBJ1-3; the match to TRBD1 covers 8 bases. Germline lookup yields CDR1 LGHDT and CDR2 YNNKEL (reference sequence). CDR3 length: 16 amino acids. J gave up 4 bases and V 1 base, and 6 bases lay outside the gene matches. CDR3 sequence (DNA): TGTGCCAGCAGCCAAGTCGGGACAGGATTAGGAAACACCATATATTTT. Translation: CASSQVGTGLGNTIYF.

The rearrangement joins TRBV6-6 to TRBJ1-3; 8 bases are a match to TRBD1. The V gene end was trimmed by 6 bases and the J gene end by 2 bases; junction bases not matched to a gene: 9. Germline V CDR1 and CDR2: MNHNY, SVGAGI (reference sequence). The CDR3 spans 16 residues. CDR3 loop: CASSPGQGATGNTIYF. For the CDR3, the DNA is TGTGCCAGCAGCCCCGGACAGGGAGCGACTGGAAACACCATATATTTT.

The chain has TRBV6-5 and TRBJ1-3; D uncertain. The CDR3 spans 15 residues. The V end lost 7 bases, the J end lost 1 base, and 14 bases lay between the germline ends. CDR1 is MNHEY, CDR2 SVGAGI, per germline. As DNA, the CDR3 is TGTGCCAGCAAAAAAGGCTGGGAATCTGGAAACACCATATATTTT. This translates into CASKKGWESGNTIYF.